Listed here are 15 T cell receptor beta chains from one sample, sequenced in a study of identical twins. TCRdb itself ran the 5' RACE reads through MiXCR, one entry per CDR3 protein. The data show 400,000 to 550,000 distinct CDR3 sequences, roughly an eighth seen once. Another study also made use of these data, one on yellow fever vaccine responses in identical twins.

Sequencing was performed on CD4+ T cells sorted from blood. The source of these receptors is a woman aged 18-29 years in good health.

This clonotype was found a few times. The CDR3 DNA reads TGCAGTGCTGAGGGGGGGAAACTAGAACATGAGCAGTTCTTC. Translating gives CSAEGGKLEHEQFF. V and J are TRBV20-1 and TRBJ2-1, with D maybe TRBD2 (7 bases). The CDR3 totals 14 residues. Germline CDR1 is DFQATT and CDR2 is SNEGSKA (reference sequence). The ends were cut back, 5 bases at V and 8 bases at J, with 19 bases in the middle.

This clonotype was seen many times. J is TRBJ2-5 and V is TRBV24-1, with 8 nucleotides matching TRBD1. Germline V gives CDR1 KGHDR, CDR2 SFDVKD. The V segment lost 5 bases and the J segment 4 bases; nucleotides outside the gene matches: 5. The CDR3 length is 14 residues. The CDR3 sequence is CATSARQGTETQYF. CDR3 bases: TGTGCCACCAGTGCCAGACAGGGGACAGAGACCCAGTACTTC.

This clonotype was seen a few times. The chain recombines TRBV10-3 with TRBJ2-5; the D gene is possibly TRBD2 (6 bases). The ends were cut back, 0 bases at V and 5 bases at J, with 16 bases in the middle. The CDR3 sequence is 16 residues long. Germline loops: CDR1 ENHRY, CDR2 SYGVKD. The CDR3 region is CAISESEGFRLETQYF. The DNA of the CDR3 is TGTGCCATCAGTGAGTCGGAGGGGTTTCGACTGGAGACCCAGTACTTC.

V gene TRBV9 combines with J gene TRBJ2-1; TRBD2 might be the D (6 bases). Between the trimmed V and J ends, which lost 4 bases and 1 base, there was a span of 15 bases. From germline, CDR1 is SGDLS and CDR2 YYNGEE. CDR3 length: 16 amino acids. DNA for the CDR3: TGTGCCAGCAGCCCCTTGTCCGGGGGTTCCTACAATGAGCAGTTCTTC. Translated, it gives CASSPLSGGSYNEQFF.

This clonotype was detected many times. The V call is TRBV5-1, the J call TRBJ2-1; 7 bases match TRBD1. With 2 bases clipped from V and 6 bases from J, the junction kept 14 bases outside the gene matches. The CDR3 covers 17 residues. Germline lookup yields CDR1 SGHRS and CDR2 YFSETQ. CDR3 in amino acids: CASSFNRRQGMSNEQFF. Here the CDR3 DNA reads TGCGCCAGCAGCTTCAATAGGCGACAGGGAATGTCCAATGAGCAGTTCTTC.

Ten or more counts support this clonotype. The V call is TRBV29-1, the J call TRBJ2-1, with D perhaps TRBD2 (5 bases). There are 10 residues in the CDR3. The V end was cut by 7 bases, the J end by 10 bases, with 11 bases between. The germline gives CDR1 SQVTM, CDR2 ANQGSEA. The CDR3: CSAHPGEQFF. Here the CDR3 DNA reads TGCAGCGCTCATCCGGGGGAGCAGTTCTTC.

This chain connects TRBV7-2 to TRBJ1-1; tentatively, D is TRBD1 (5 bases). The germline V gene encodes CDR1 SGHTA and CDR2 FQGNSA. The CDR3 totals 15 residues. V dropped 3 bases and J dropped 1 base, with 12 bases sitting between them. The CDR3, as DNA: TGTGCCAGCAGCTTTGCAGGGATGGGGAACACTGAAGCTTTCTTT. Its protein is CASSFAGMGNTEAFF.

In this sample, this clonotype turned up many times. The chain employs TRBV15 and TRBJ2-1, with TRBD2 matching over 8 bases. The CDR3 contains 15 residues. CDR1 is LNHNV, CDR2 YYDKDF, per germline (reference sequence). Germline trimming cut 7 bases from V and 1 base from J; bases unmatched to any gene: 6. Here the CDR3 reads CATTGGGISYNEQFF. The CDR3 coding sequence is TGTGCCACCACGGGGGGGGGGATATCCTACAATGAGCAGTTCTTC.

This chain joins TRBV7-8 and TRBJ2-7; a weak D match, TRBD2 (5 bases). This CDR3 comprises 13 residues. The germline CDR1 and CDR2 sequences are SGHVS and FQNEAQ. Trimming stripped 2 bases from V and 11 bases from J, with 16 bases between. The CDR3 region has the DNA TGTGCCAGCAGCTTAAAGGACCAGTTGCGGGAGTACTTC. Translation gives CASSLKDQLREYF.

This clonotype was counted between two and nine times. The chain's CDR3 is CATSDLRLAGGLDTQYF. The CDR3 bases are TGTGCCACCAGTGATTTGAGACTAGCGGGGGGATTAGATACGCAGTATTTT. The V gene is TRBV24-1, the J gene TRBJ2-3; 13 positions match TRBD2. With V trimmed by 0 bases and J by 5 bases, 4 bases remained unmatched. The length of the CDR3 is 17 residues. CDR1 and CDR2 from the germline V gene are KGHDR and SFDVKD.

This clonotype was detected ten times or more. The chain couples TRBV4-3 to TRBJ2-1; 8 bases fit TRBD1. Trimming cost V 2 bases and J 5 bases; bases outside gene matches: 5. There are 15 residues in the CDR3. CDR1 and CDR2 from the germline V gene are LGHNA and YSLEER. In DNA form, the CDR3 reads TGCGCCAGCAGCCAATGGGGACAGGCAAACAATGAGCAGTTCTTC. Its protein product is CASSQWGQANNEQFF.

Only a few counts were recorded for this clonotype. The chain has TRBV6-4 and TRBJ2-1; D not certain. The V gene's germline CDR1 is MRHNA and CDR2 SNTAGT. The CDR3 has 13 residues. With 6 bases removed from V and 5 bases from J, the gap between germline ends came to 11 bases. CDR3 in DNA: TGTGCCAGCAGCCTCAACTGGGACAATGAGCAGTTCTTC. Translating gives CASSLNWDNEQFF.

This clonotype was seen ten or more times. The chain employs TRBV7-2 and TRBJ2-3, with 8 bases identical to TRBD2. The CDR3 is 16 amino acids. V lost 3 bases, J lost 4 bases, and 9 bases stayed unmatched. Germline CDR1 SGHTA, CDR2 FQGNSA. CDR3 coding DNA: TGTGCCAGCAGCTTCCAGAAGCGGGAGAAATCAGATACGCAGTATTTT. Protein sequence: CASSFQKREKSDTQYF.

This clonotype was counted between two and nine times. The J gene is TRBJ2-3, the V gene TRBV5-1; no clear D. This CDR3 has 17 amino acids. Per germline, CDR1 SGHRS and CDR2 YFSETQ. V was trimmed by 3 bases and J by 3 bases, leaving 20 bases between them. This CDR3 is CASSSSKGFERTDTQYF. The CDR3 DNA follows: TGCGCCAGCAGCTCAAGCAAGGGTTTCGAGAGGACAGATACGCAGTATTTT.

This clonotype was recorded at least ten times. The chain is built from TRBV5-1 and TRBJ2-7, with TRBD1 matching over 10 bases. The CDR3 spans 16 residues. Germline CDR1 and CDR2: SGHRS and YFSETQ. The V gene end was trimmed by 0 bases and the J gene end by 0 bases; junction bases not matched to a gene: 3. CDR3 nucleotide sequence: TGCGCCAGCAGCTTGGGGGGACAGGGGAGCTCCTACGAGCAGTACTTC. It specifies CASSLGGQGSSYEQYF.